Listed below are T cell receptor beta chains from one sample, sequenced in a study of T-cell reconstitution after alpha-beta-depleted transplantation in children. TCRdb redid the calling of the PCR reads with MiXCR, one entry per CDR3 protein. This sample has 500,000 to 600,000 distinct CDR3 sequences; about a quarter occur once, and the top ten carry about a third. The material sequenced was PBMCs, taken before TCRalphabeta/CD19-depleted stem cell transplant. These receptor sequences come from a boy less than two years old with Wiskott-Aldrich syndrome, due to receive a stem cell transplant. The CDR3 runs from the conserved cysteine through the conserved F or W. The D gene is left open where the match is weak. Clone size is shown for a subset of rows, as once, few, many or a class of expanded clone.

j_gene: TRBJ2-7; d_gene: TRBD2; v_gene: TRBV4-2; abundance: -; CDR3aa: CASSQASGRNFEQYF; CDR3nt: TGTGCCAGCAGCCAAGCTAGCGGGAGAAACTTCGAGCAGTACTTC
j_gene: TRBJ2-3; d_gene: -; v_gene: TRBV20-1; abundance: -; CDR3aa: CSARVYVSDTQYF; CDR3nt: TGCAGTGCCAGAGTGTACGTTTCAGATACGCAGTATTTT
j_gene: TRBJ2-4; d_gene: -; v_gene: TRBV9; abundance: few; CDR3aa: CASSVVEGAKNIQYF; CDR3nt: TGTGCCAGCAGCGTAGTAGAGGGGGCCAAAAACATTCAGTACTTC
j_gene: TRBJ1-2; d_gene: TRBD1; v_gene: TRBV7-2; abundance: few; CDR3aa: CASSSGGWGYGYTF; CDR3nt: TGTGCCAGCAGCTCAGGGGGCTGGGGCTATGGCTACACCTTC
j_gene: TRBJ1-4; d_gene: -; v_gene: TRBV19; abundance: -; CDR3aa: CASSIGAGVNEKLFF; CDR3nt: TGTGCCAGTAGTATCGGCGCAGGAGTCAATGAAAAACTGTTTTTT
j_gene: TRBJ2-2; d_gene: -; v_gene: TRBV11-2; abundance: few; CDR3aa: CASSLAGVYGELFF; CDR3nt: TGTGCCAGCAGCTTAGCGGGAGTCTACGGGGAGCTGTTTTTT
j_gene: TRBJ1-5; d_gene: -; v_gene: TRBV30; abundance: -; CDR3aa: CAWSGELDQPQHF; CDR3nt: TGTGCCTGGAGTGGGGAGCTAGATCAGCCCCAGCATTTT
j_gene: TRBJ1-1; d_gene: -; v_gene: TRBV5-6; abundance: -; CDR3aa: CASSLLSGVNTEAFF; CDR3nt: TGTGCCAGCAGCTTGTTATCAGGGGTGAACACTGAAGCTTTCTTT
j_gene: TRBJ2-3; d_gene: -; v_gene: TRBV28; abundance: -; CDR3aa: CASSPTGTSTDTQYF; CDR3nt: TGTGCCAGCAGTCCAACAGGGACTAGCACAGATACGCAGTATTTT
j_gene: TRBJ2-5; d_gene: TRBD1; v_gene: TRBV4-2; abundance: few; CDR3aa: CASSSRDRAEETQYF; CDR3nt: TGTGCCAGCAGCTCCCGGGACAGGGCGGAAGAGACCCAGTACTTC
j_gene: TRBJ1-5; d_gene: TRBD1; v_gene: TRBV5-5; abundance: -; CDR3aa: CASSATGSKDSNQPQHF; CDR3nt: TGTGCCAGCAGCGCGACAGGGTCTAAAGATAGCAATCAGCCCCAGCATTTT
j_gene: TRBJ2-1; d_gene: -; v_gene: TRBV7-9; abundance: few; CDR3aa: CASSWGTYNEQFF; CDR3nt: TGTGCCAGCAGCTGGGGGACCTACAATGAGCAGTTCTTC
j_gene: TRBJ1-1; d_gene: -; v_gene: TRBV4-1; abundance: few; CDR3aa: CASSQPLGTEAFF; CDR3nt: TGCGCCAGCAGCCAGCCATTAGGCACTGAAGCTTTCTTT
j_gene: TRBJ1-1; d_gene: -; v_gene: TRBV18; abundance: -; CDR3aa: CASSPSSTLSFGLKNTEAFF; CDR3nt: TGTGCCAGCTCACCATCATCTACTTTATCATTCGGTTTGAAGAACACTGAAGCTTTCTTT
j_gene: TRBJ2-3; d_gene: -; v_gene: TRBV7-6; abundance: -; CDR3aa: CASSRSPPGSTDTQYF; CDR3nt: TGTGCCAGCAGCCGTTCCCCCCCGGGGAGCACAGATACGCAGTATTTT
j_gene: TRBJ1-1; d_gene: -; v_gene: TRBV5-1; abundance: few; CDR3aa: CASSTPGGRGNTEAFF; CDR3nt: TGCGCCAGCAGTACCCCGGGAGGAAGGGGTAACACTGAAGCTTTCTTT
j_gene: TRBJ2-5; d_gene: TRBD2; v_gene: TRBV20-1; abundance: -; CDR3aa: CSARSGTSGRRETQYF; CDR3nt: TGCAGTGCTAGATCCGGGACTAGCGGGCGGCGGGAGACCCAGTACTTC
j_gene: TRBJ2-2; d_gene: TRBD2; v_gene: TRBV2; abundance: -; CDR3aa: CASSEIELAGGVGELFF; CDR3nt: TGTGCCAGCAGTGAAATTGAGCTAGCGGGAGGAGTCGGGGAGCTGTTTTTT
j_gene: TRBJ2-3; d_gene: TRBD2; v_gene: TRBV6-1; abundance: -; CDR3aa: CASSPWGSGSTDTQYF; CDR3nt: TGTGCCAGCAGTCCCTGGGGTAGCGGGAGCACAGATACGCAGTATTTT
j_gene: TRBJ1-3; d_gene: -; v_gene: TRBV20-1; abundance: few; CDR3aa: CSASKSGGGNTIYF; CDR3nt: TGCAGTGCTAGTAAATCCGGGGGCGGAAACACCATATATTTT
j_gene: TRBJ2-1; d_gene: TRBD1; v_gene: TRBV5-1; abundance: -; CDR3aa: CASSLGTGGLLYNEQFF; CDR3nt: TGCGCCAGCAGCCTAGGGACAGGGGGCCTCCTCTACAATGAGCAGTTCTTC
j_gene: TRBJ2-1; d_gene: TRBD2; v_gene: TRBV12-3/TRBV12-4; abundance: -; CDR3aa: CASSSSPGTRNNNEQFF; CDR3nt: TGTGCCAGCAGTTCCTCACCTGGGACTAGAAATAACAATGAGCAGTTCTTC
j_gene: TRBJ1-5; d_gene: -; v_gene: TRBV6-1; abundance: -; CDR3aa: CASSARVSNQPQHF; CDR3nt: TGTGCCAGCAGTGCCAGGGTTAGCAATCAGCCCCAGCATTTT
j_gene: TRBJ2-2; d_gene: TRBD2; v_gene: TRBV20-1; abundance: few; CDR3aa: CSAPQAGVDTGELFF; CDR3nt: TGCAGTGCTCCGCAAGCGGGAGTGGACACCGGGGAGCTGTTTTTT
j_gene: TRBJ2-5; d_gene: -; v_gene: TRBV18; abundance: -; CDR3aa: CASSPATRETQYF; CDR3nt: TGTGCCAGCTCACCAGCGACGCGTGAGACCCAGTACTTC